One and the same sample provided the 20 T cell receptor beta chains below, sequenced in a study of blood T cell repertoires in COVID-19. The data were produced by immunoSEQ multiplex PCR, yet TCRdb's version contains in-frame clones alone and is incomplete. The sample lists roughly 170,000 clones, 75% to 80% seen once, with less than 30% in the top ten. Material: peripheral blood. The source of these receptors is a woman in her sixties or seventies with acute or convalescent COVID-19.

This clone occurred a few times. DNA for the CDR3: TGCGCCAGCAGGATAGGGGAAGACTACAATGAGCAGTTCTTC. As protein: CASRIGEDYNEQFF. V gene TRBV5-1 combines with J gene TRBJ2-1; a weak D match, TRBD1 (5 bases). Germline loops: CDR1 SGHRS, CDR2 YFSETQ. Trimming pared 5 bases from V and 3 bases from J, leaving 12 bases between. There are 14 residues in the CDR3.

The chain carries TRBV7-2 and TRBJ2-3, with D tentatively TRBD2 (5 bases). V lost 5 bases and J lost 2, with 14 bases in between. Germline assignment: CDR1 SGHTA and CDR2 FQGNSA. The CDR3 is 15 amino acids. DNA of the CDR3: TGTGCCAGCAGCATGGGAGCGGCACCCACAGATACGCAGTATTTT. This encodes CASSMGAAPTDTQYF.

This clone showed up just a few times. The chain employs TRBV6-5 and TRBJ2-7; TRBD2 matches at 7 bases. Germline V lookup: CDR1 MNHEY, CDR2 SVGAGI. This CDR3 contains 15 residues. The trim removed 9 bases at V and 0 bases at J, leaving 11 bases unmatched. The CDR3 DNA reads as TGTGCCAGTAACTACGAAGCGGGGACCTCCTACGAGCAGTACTTC. Translation: CASNYEAGTSYEQYF.

The chain recombines TRBV30 with TRBJ1-2; D not resolved. CDR1 and CDR2 (germline): GTSNPN, SVGIG (reference sequence). V dropped 3 bases and J dropped 0 bases, with 8 bases sitting between them. The CDR3 has 13 residues. The CDR3: CAWRRAANYGYTF. As DNA, the CDR3 is TGTGCCTGGAGGAGGGCTGCTAACTATGGCTACACCTTC. Using reference TRBV30 and TRBJ1-2 for the parts outside the CDR3, the full variable domain is SQTIHQWPATLVQPVGSPLSLECTVEGTSNPNLYWYRQAAGRGLQLLFYSVGIGQISSEVPQNLSASRPQDRQFILSSKKLLLSDSGFYLCAWRRAANYGYTFGSGTRLTVV.

V and J are TRBV29-1 and TRBJ1-2; D is possibly TRBD1 (5 bases). The CDR3 is 12 amino acids. The germline V and J ends were trimmed by 7 bases and 2 bases, with 11 bases remaining between them. From germline, CDR1 is SQVTM and CDR2 ANQGSEA. CDR3 coding DNA: TGCAGCGCATCGAGACAGAACTATGGCTACACCTTC. Its translation: CSASRQNYGYTF.

This clone came up many times. This chain links TRBV10-2 with TRBJ2-6; perhaps TRBD2 as D (6 bases). The CDR3 loop spans 17 amino acids. Trimming pared 2 bases from V and 1 base from J, leaving 12 bases between. Looked up from germline, CDR1 is WSHSY and CDR2 is SAAADI. The CDR3 sequence is CASSEARGTSGANVLTF. The CDR3 nucleotides read TGCGCCAGCAGTGAGGCCCGCGGGACGTCTGGGGCCAACGTCCTGACTTTC.

This rearrangement joins TRBV6-1 to TRBJ2-1; D perhaps matches TRBD1 (5 bases). Trimming stripped 7 bases from V and 0 bases from J, with 16 bases between. Per germline, CDR1 MNHNS and CDR2 SASEGT. This CDR3 region has 16 residues. The CDR3 loop is CASTEVAGNSYNEQFF. DNA of the CDR3: TGTGCCAGCACTGAGGTGGCAGGGAACTCCTACAATGAGCAGTTCTTC.

This chain connects TRBV5-1 to TRBJ1-4, with 7 nucleotides matching TRBD1. Losses at the gene ends were 0 bases for V and 2 bases for J; bases not matched to a gene: 7. CDR1 is SGHRS, CDR2 YFSETQ, per germline. The CDR3 runs 17 residues. In DNA, the CDR3 is TGCGCCAGCAGCTTGGCTGGCAGGGGGATCACTAATGAAAAACTGTTTTTT. It codes for CASSLAGRGITNEKLFF. Combining the CDR3 with reference TRBV5-1 and TRBJ1-4 gives the whole variable domain KAGVTQTPRYLIKTRGQQVTLSCSPISGHRSVSWYQQTPGQGLQFLFEYFSETQRNKGNFPGRFSGRQFSNSRSEMNVSTLELGDSALYLCASSLAGRGITNEKLFFGSGTQLSVL.

The chain is built from TRBV7-7 and TRBJ2-5; D gene ambiguous. V dropped 1 base and J dropped 1 base, with 10 bases sitting between them. CDR1 is SSHAT, CDR2 FNYEAQ, per germline (reference sequence). There are 15 residues in the CDR3. This chain's CDR3 is CASSLDATRQETQYF. The CDR3 nucleotides are TGTGCCAGCAGCTTAGACGCGACTCGCCAAGAGACCCAGTACTTC.

The gene calls are TRBV6-6 and TRBJ1-3, with TRBD1 as a possible D gene (5 bases). This CDR3 comprises 17 residues. Trimming took off 5 bases at V and 3 bases at J, with 20 bases between the two ends. The germline V gene encodes CDR1 MNHNY and CDR2 SVGAGI (reference sequence). DNA of the CDR3: TGTGCCAGCAGTCCCTTTTTGACGCGGGGGAATGGAAACACCATATATTTT. Protein sequence: CASSPFLTRGNGNTIYF.

This clone was seen only once. The chain combines TRBV19 with TRBJ2-2; no definite D call. Germline-derived CDR1 and CDR2 are LNHDA and SQIVND (reference sequence). V shed 10 bases and J shed 7 bases, with 10 bases lying between them. The CDR3 totals 11 residues. As DNA, the CDR3 is TGTGCCACCAGACTCGGCGGGGAGCTGTTTTTT. It yields the protein CATRLGGELFF.

This chain joins TRBV5-1 and TRBJ1-2; D remains unclear. CDR1 SGHRS and CDR2 YFSETQ come from the germline V gene. The ends were cut back, 1 base at V and 10 bases at J, with 14 bases in the middle. The CDR3 contains 13 residues. The CDR3 bases are TGCGCCAGCAGCTTGCAGTACGGAGATTACTACACCTTC. Translated, it gives CASSLQYGDYYTF.

This chain connects TRBV2 to TRBJ1-6; D gene ambiguous. V was cut by 6 bases and J by 8 bases, with 23 bases left in between. The CDR3 is made up of 17 amino acids. Germline V gene lookup returns CDR1 SNHLY and CDR2 FYNNEI. DNA of the CDR3: TGTGCCAGCAGGGGGAGAGGAAGGGATAGTGGTGATTCACCCCTCCACTTT. Amino acids: CASRGRGRDSGDSPLHF.

The chain employs TRBV2 and TRBJ1-1, with D tentatively TRBD1 (6 bases). The germline V gene encodes CDR1 SNHLY and CDR2 FYNNEI. The CDR3 loop spans 13 amino acids. Trimming stripped 8 bases from V and 0 bases from J, with 10 bases between. CDR3 loop: CASRRDMNTEAFF. The DNA of the CDR3 is TGTGCCAGCCGCAGGGACATGAACACTGAAGCTTTCTTT.

This clone has only a few counts. This sequence joins TRBV6-5 and TRBJ1-3; TRBD1 agrees at 7 bases. Per the germline V gene, CDR1 is MNHEY and CDR2 is SVGAGI. This CDR3 spans 14 amino acids. V lost 6 bases to trimming and J lost 4 bases; unmatched junction nucleotides: 6. CDR3 loop: CASRAGGSGNTIYF. The CDR3 nucleotides read TGTGCCAGCAGGGCAGGGGGGTCGGGAAACACCATATATTTT.

This chain joins TRBV7-2 and TRBJ2-7; 11 nucleotides agree with TRBD2. The CDR3 runs 14 residues. Germline CDR1 and CDR2: SGHTA and FQGNSA. The trim removed 1 base at V and 6 bases at J, leaving 2 bases unmatched. CDR3 nucleotide sequence: TGTGCCAGCAGCTTAGGTACTAGCGGGGGCGAGCAGTACTTC. Translation gives CASSLGTSGGEQYF.

The chain couples TRBV19 to TRBJ1-4, with D uncertain. The CDR3 extends over 13 amino acids. V dropped 7 bases and J dropped 5 bases, with 11 bases sitting between them. The germline V gene encodes CDR1 LNHDA and CDR2 SQIVND (reference sequence). As DNA, the CDR3 is TGTGCCAGTAATCCATCCCGGAATGAAAAACTGTTTTTT. Its translation: CASNPSRNEKLFF.

CDR3 sequence: CASSLGPGGLAGNTIYF. The CDR3 bases are TGTGCCAGCAGCCTGGGCCCCGGGGGATTGGCTGGAAACACCATATATTTT. The chain has TRBV7-2 and TRBJ1-3; TRBD1 is a possible D gene (5 bases). Germline-derived CDR1 and CDR2 are SGHTA and FQGNSA. The V end was cut by 5 bases, the J end by 2 bases, with 19 bases between. The CDR3 sequence is 17 residues long.

With respect to this clone: The sample contains more than one DNA sequence encoding this CDR3. The chain recombines TRBV7-3 with TRBJ2-3; D may be TRBD1 (6 bases). Deletions cut 1 base from V and 1 base from J, with 9 bases between. The CDR3 has 15 residues. Germline V gives CDR1 SGHTA, CDR2 FQGTGA. CDR3 region: CASSLNAGGTDTQYF. The DNA of the CDR3 is TGTGCCAGCAGCTTAAATGCAGGGGGCACAGATACGCAGTATTTT.

This clone came up a few times. The J gene is TRBJ2-2, the V gene TRBV5-1; D unclear. The germline V and J ends were trimmed by 0 bases and 4 bases, with 10 bases remaining between them. The CDR3 consists of 15 residues. Germline V gene sequence: CDR1 SGHRS, CDR2 YFSETQ. The CDR3 region is CASSLAEAGTGELFF. The CDR3 nucleotides read TGCGCCAGCAGCTTGGCTGAAGCCGGCACCGGGGAGCTGTTTTTT.